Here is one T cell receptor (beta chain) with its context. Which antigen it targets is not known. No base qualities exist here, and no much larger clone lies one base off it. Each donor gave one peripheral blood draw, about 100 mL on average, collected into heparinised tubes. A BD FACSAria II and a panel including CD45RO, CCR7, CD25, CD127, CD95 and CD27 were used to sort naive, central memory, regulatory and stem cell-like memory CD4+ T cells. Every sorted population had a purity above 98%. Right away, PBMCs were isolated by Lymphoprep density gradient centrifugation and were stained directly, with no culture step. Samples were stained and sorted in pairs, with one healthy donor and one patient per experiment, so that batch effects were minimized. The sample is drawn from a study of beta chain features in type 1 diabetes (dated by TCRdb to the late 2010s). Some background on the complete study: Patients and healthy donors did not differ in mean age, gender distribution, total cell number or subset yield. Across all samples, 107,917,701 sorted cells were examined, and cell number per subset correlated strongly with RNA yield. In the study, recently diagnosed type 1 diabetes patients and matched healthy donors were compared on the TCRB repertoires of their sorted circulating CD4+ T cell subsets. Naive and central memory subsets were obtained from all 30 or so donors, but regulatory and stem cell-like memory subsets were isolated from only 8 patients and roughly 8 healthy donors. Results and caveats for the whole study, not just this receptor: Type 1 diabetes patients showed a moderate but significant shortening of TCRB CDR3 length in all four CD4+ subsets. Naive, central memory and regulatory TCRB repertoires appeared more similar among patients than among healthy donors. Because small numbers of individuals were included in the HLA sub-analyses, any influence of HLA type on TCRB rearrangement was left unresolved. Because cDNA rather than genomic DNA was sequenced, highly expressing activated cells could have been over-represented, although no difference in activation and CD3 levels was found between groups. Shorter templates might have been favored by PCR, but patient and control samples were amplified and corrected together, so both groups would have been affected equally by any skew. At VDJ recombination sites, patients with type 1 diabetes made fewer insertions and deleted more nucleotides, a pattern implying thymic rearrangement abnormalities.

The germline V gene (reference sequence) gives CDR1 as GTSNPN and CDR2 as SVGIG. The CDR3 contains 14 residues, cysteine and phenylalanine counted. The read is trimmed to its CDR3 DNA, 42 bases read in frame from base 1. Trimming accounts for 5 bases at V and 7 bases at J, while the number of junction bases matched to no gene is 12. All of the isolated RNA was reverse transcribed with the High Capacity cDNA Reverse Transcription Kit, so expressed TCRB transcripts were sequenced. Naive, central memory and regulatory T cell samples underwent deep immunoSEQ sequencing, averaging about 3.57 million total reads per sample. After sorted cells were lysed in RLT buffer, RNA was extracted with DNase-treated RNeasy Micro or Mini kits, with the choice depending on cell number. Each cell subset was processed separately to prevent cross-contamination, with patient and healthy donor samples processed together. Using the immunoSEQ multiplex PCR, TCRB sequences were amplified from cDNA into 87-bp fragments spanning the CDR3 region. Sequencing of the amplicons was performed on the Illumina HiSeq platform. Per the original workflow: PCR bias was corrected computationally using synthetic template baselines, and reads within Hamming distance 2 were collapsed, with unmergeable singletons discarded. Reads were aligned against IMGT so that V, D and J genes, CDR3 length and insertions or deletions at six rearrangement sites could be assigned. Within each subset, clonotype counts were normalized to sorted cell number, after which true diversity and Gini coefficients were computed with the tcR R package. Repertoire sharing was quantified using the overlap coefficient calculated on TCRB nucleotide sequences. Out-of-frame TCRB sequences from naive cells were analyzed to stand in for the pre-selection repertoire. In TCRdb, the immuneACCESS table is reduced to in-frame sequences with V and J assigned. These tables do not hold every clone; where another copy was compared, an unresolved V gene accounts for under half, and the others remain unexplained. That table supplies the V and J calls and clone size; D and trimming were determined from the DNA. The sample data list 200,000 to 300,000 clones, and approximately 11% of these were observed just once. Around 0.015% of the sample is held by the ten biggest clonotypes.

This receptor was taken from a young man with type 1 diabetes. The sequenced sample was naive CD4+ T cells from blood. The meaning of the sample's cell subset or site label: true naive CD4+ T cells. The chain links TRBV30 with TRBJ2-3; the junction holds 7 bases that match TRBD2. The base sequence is TGTGCCTGGGGACGGGAGGCTCGTTCAAATACGCAGTATTTT. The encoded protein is CAWGREARSNTQYF.